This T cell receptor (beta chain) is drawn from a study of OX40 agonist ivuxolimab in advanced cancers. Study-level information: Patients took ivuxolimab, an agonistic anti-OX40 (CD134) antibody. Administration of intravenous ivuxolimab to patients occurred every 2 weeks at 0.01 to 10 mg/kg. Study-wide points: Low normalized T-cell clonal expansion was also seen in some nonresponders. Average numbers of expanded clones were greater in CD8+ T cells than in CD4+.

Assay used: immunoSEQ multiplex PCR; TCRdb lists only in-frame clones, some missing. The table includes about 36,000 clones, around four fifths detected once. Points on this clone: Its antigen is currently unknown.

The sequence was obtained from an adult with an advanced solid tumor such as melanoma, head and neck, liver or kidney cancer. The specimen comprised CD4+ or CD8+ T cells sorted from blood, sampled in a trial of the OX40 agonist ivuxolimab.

In nucleotides, the CDR3 is TGTGCCAGCAGTCCCAGTAAGAACACTGAAGCTTTCTTT. Translating gives CASSPSKNTEAFF. The chain has TRBV28 and TRBJ1-1; D not certain. The CDR3 runs to 13 residues. Trimming stripped 5 bases from V and 1 base from J, with 8 bases between. Germline assignment: CDR1 MDHEN and CDR2 SYDVKM.